This entry describes one TCR beta chain. No antigen is known for it. Base qualities are missing; no much larger clone stands one base away. These data come from a study of OX40 agonist ivuxolimab in advanced cancers. Broadly, across the study: The costimulatory receptor OX40 (CD134) was targeted by ivuxolimab, a fully human IgG2 agonistic monoclonal antibody. The monotherapy dose-escalation portion (N ≈ 56 patients) of the phase I ivuxolimab trial is reported in the paper. Patients were allowed to have had prior anti-PD-1, anti-PD-L1 or anti-CTLA-4 therapy, and around two fifths of the dose-escalation patients had been treated with checkpoint inhibitors. Of the approximately 54 patients in dose escalation, some 19 had hepatocellular carcinoma, approximately 15 had melanoma, 9 had renal cell carcinoma and 9 had head and neck cancer. Intravenous ivuxolimab was administered to patients every 2 weeks at six dose levels: 0.01, 0.1, 0.3, 1.5, 3 and 10 mg/kg. The dose-escalation cohort was roughly 80% male with a mean age of about 58 years, ranging from roughly 20 to 80. Partial responses were achieved by three dose-escalation patients, of whom one had hepatocellular carcinoma and two had cutaneous melanoma. The purpose of peripheral TCRbeta sequencing was to test whether ivuxolimab changed TCR sequence diversity and led to clonal T-cell expansion.

Patients with autoimmune disease history or receiving systemic immunosuppression were excluded from the trial. Peripheral blood for TCR sequencing was collected from all dose cohorts at baseline, on cycle 4 day 1, and on cycle 7 day 1. The samples were drawn from a first-in-human, open-label, multicenter phase I dose-escalation trial of ivuxolimab. The trial enrolled adults with locally advanced or metastatic head and neck squamous cell, hepatocellular, melanoma or renal cell carcinoma. CD4+ and CD8+ T cells were sorted separately from peripheral blood before TCR sequencing. The study at large found these results: In partial responders in the 0.1-3.0 mg/kg groups, normalized peripheral clonal expansion was found to be among the lowest, especially among CD8+ T cells. The antigen specificity of the clonally expanded peripheral T cells was not determined. At doses of 0.1 to 3.0 mg/kg, clonal expansion of both CD4+ and CD8+ blood T cells was observed from baseline to week 6. Low levels of normalized T-cell clonal expansion were also seen in some patients who did not respond. After ivuxolimab, expanded clones were on average more numerous among CD8+ T cells than among CD4+ T cells.

The CDR3 numbers 14 residues from cysteine through phenylalanine. Only CDR3 DNA is held: 42 bases, read in frame from base 1. A distance of 11 bases separates the germline ends of V and J, which lose 3 bases and 4 bases respectively. The germline V gene supplies CDR1 SGHDT and CDR2 YYEEEE. To sequence the TCRbeta CDR3 region, genomic DNA was isolated from the sorted cells. The immunoSEQ Assay was used to sequence the TCRbeta CDR3 regions. Imported from immuneACCESS, the table was reduced by TCRdb to in-frame sequences with V and J called. These copies leave out some clones; in studies compared against another copy, an unresolved V gene accounts for under half, and the cause of the remainder is not known. This sample is represented by over 70,000 clones; approximately 87% of them were singletons. The ten largest clones represent around 1.5% of the sample.

The V and J genes are TRBV5-6 and TRBJ1-5; D gene: possibly TRBD1, on 6 matching bases. The sample was CD4+ or CD8+ T cells sorted from blood, taken in a trial of the OX40 agonist ivuxolimab. The sequence was obtained from an adult with an advanced solid tumor such as melanoma, head and neck, liver or kidney cancer. The DNA reads as follows: TGTGCCAGCAGCTACGGACAGACAAATCAGCCCCAGCATTTT. This translates into CASSYGQTNQPQHF. The full variable domain, completed from the reference TRBV5-6 and TRBJ1-5 proteins outside the CDR3, reads DAGVTQSPTHLIKTRGQQVTLRCSPKSGHDTVSWYQQALGQGPQFIFQYYEEEERQRGNFPDRFSGHQFPNYSSELNVNALLLGDSALYLCASSYGQTNQPQHFGDGTRLSIL.